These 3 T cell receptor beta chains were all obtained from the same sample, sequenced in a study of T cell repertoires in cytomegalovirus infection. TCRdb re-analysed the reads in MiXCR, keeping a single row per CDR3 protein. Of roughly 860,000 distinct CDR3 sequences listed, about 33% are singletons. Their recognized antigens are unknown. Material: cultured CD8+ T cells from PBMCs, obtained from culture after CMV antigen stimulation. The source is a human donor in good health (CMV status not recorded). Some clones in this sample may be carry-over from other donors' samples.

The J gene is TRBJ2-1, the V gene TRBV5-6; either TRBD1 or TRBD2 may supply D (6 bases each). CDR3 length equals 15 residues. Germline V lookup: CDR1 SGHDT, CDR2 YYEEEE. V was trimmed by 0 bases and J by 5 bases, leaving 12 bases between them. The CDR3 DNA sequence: TGTGCCAGCAGCTTGGCCGGGGGCGAGGACAATGAGCAGTTCTTC. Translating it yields CASSLAGGEDNEQFF.

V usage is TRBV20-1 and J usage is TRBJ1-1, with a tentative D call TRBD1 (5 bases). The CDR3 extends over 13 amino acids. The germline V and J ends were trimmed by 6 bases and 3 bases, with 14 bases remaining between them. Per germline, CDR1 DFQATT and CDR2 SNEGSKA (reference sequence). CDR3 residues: CSAAQLGDTEAFF. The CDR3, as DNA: TGCAGTGCCGCACAGTTAGGGGACACTGAAGCTTTCTTT.

The CDR3 sequence is CASSQEGTAYNEQFF. Here the CDR3 DNA reads TGCGCCAGCAGCCAAGAAGGGACAGCCTACAATGAGCAGTTCTTC. V gene TRBV4-1 combines with J gene TRBJ2-1; 7 positions match TRBD1. Looked up from germline, CDR1 is MGHRA and CDR2 is YSYEKL. Trimming removed 0 bases from V and 2 bases from J; junction bases left unmatched: 1. The CDR3 extends over 15 amino acids.